These 9 T cell receptor beta chains were sequenced from one sample in a study of CD8 T cells in ankylosing spondylitis. TCRdb redid the calling of the 5' RACE reads with MiXCR, one entry per CDR3 protein. The sample yields 150,000 to 200,000 distinct CDR3 sequences, about 20% seen once. Sequencing was performed on blood, either unsorted or a sorted T cell fraction (not recorded which). These TCRs come from a male donor aged 10-35 years with ankylosing spondylitis or in good health (not recorded which).

This clonotype was recorded at least ten times. This chain uses TRBV24-1 with TRBJ2-1, with 9 nucleotides matching TRBD2. CDR1 and CDR2 (germline): KGHDR, SFDVKD. The CDR3 consists of 16 residues. The trim removed 9 bases at V and 6 bases at J, leaving 14 bases unmatched. CDR3 residues: CATLGEPGLASNEQFF. CDR3 sequence (DNA): TGTGCCACCCTGGGCGAGCCGGGACTAGCTTCCAATGAGCAGTTCTTC.

This clonotype was picked up many times. V and J are TRBV30 and TRBJ2-2; D may correspond to TRBD1 or TRBD2 (6 bases each). Trimming took 1 base from V and 2 from J, leaving 14 bases between them. The CDR3 totals 16 residues. The V gene's germline CDR1 is GTSNPN and CDR2 SVGIG (reference sequence). CDR3 residues: CAWSAPGGPNTGELFF. CDR3 nucleotides: TGTGCCTGGAGTGCCCCCGGGGGCCCTAACACCGGGGAGCTGTTTTTT.

The chain carries TRBV27 and TRBJ2-1; tentative D call: TRBD1 (6 bases). Germline V gives CDR1 MNHEY, CDR2 SMNVEV (reference sequence). Between the trimmed V and J ends, which lost 3 bases and 0 bases, there was a span of 15 bases. The CDR3 spans 17 residues. The CDR3 DNA sequence: TGTGCCAGCAGTTTCTCGACAGGTAGGAGCTCCTACAATGAGCAGTTCTTC. It encodes CASSFSTGRSSYNEQFF.

This clonotype was counted many times. V usage is TRBV5-1 and J usage is TRBJ2-2, with D perhaps assigned TRBD1 or TRBD2 (5 bases each). The V end was cut by 3 bases, the J end by 0 bases, with 15 bases between. There are 17 residues in the CDR3. The germline V gene encodes CDR1 SGHRS and CDR2 YFSETQ. The CDR3 region is CASSSWGPGTNTGELFF. As DNA, the CDR3 is TGCGCCAGCAGCTCTTGGGGCCCCGGGACGAACACCGGGGAGCTGTTTTTT.

V is TRBV6-6 and J is TRBJ2-2, with D tentatively TRBD2 (6 bases). Germline values: CDR1 MNHNY, CDR2 SVGAGI (reference sequence). V lost 7 bases, J lost 0 bases, and 12 bases lay in between. CDR3 size: 15 residues. CDR3 sequence (DNA): TGTGCCAGCAAGGGAGGAGCAGCGAACACCGGGGAGCTGTTTTTT. The encoded protein is CASKGGAANTGELFF.

The V call is TRBV12-3 or TRBV12-4, the J call TRBJ1-1, with D hard to call. The CDR3 is made up of 13 amino acids. V lost 3 bases and J 4 bases, leaving 9 bases between the germline ends. Here the CDR3 reads CASSLQVVTEAFF. For the CDR3, the DNA is TGTGCCAGCAGTTTGCAGGTCGTCACTGAAGCTTTCTTT.

There are many counts of this clonotype. The chain links TRBV12-3 or TRBV12-4 to TRBJ1-5; D gene unclear. V lost 3 bases, J lost 3 bases, and 9 bases lay in between. CDR3 size: 14 residues. In DNA, the CDR3 is TGTGCCAGCAGTTTGGGAGGGATCAATCAGCCCCAGCATTTT. Amino acid sequence: CASSLGGINQPQHF.

This clonotype was detected ten times or more. This rearrangement joins TRBV10-3 to TRBJ2-7, with D possibly matching TRBD2 (5 bases). Per the germline V gene, CDR1 is ENHRY and CDR2 is SYGVKD. The CDR3 runs 12 residues. V was trimmed by 3 bases and J by 3 bases, leaving 6 bases between them. The DNA of the CDR3 is TGTGCCATCAGTGACCGGGACTACGAGCAGTACTTC. Protein sequence: CAISDRDYEQYF.

This clonotype occurred many times. The DNA for the CDR3 is TGTGCCAGCCAAGTAGCGGGAGTAAGTTCAGATACGCAGTATTTT. This codes for CASQVAGVSSDTQYF. The chain is built from TRBV7-2 and TRBJ2-3; 9 bases are shared with TRBD2. Germline CDR1 SGHTA, CDR2 FQGNSA. Trimming cost V 8 bases and J 4 bases; bases outside gene matches: 10. CDR3 length equals 15 residues.